The clone carrying this T cell receptor (beta chain) was counted many times. No antigen is known for it. A single record per CDR3 protein comes from TCRdb applying MiXCR to the RT-PCR reads. The sample lists roughly 150,000 distinct CDR3 sequences; 9.5% to 13% were seen once. The sample belongs to a study of response to subunit inactivated influenza vaccine. Study-wide points: Each seasonal flu vaccination may recruit only limited new T cells, authors suggested.

CDR3 length: 15 amino acids. Losses at the gene ends were 6 bases for V and 5 bases for J; bases not matched to a gene: 4. Source: non-naive T cells sorted from PBMCs, taken more than 35 days after vaccination. The chain links TRBV12-3 or TRBV12-4 to TRBJ2-3, with 14 bases fitting TRBD2. The source of this sequence is a man aged 50 to 59 who received an inactivated influenza vaccine. The CDR3 sequence: CASSSTSGGGDTQYF. The CDR3 DNA reads as TGTGCCAGCAGCTCGACTAGCGGGGGGGGAGATACGCAGTATTTT.